Listed below are T cell receptor beta chains from one sample, sequenced in a study of blood T cell repertoires in COVID-19. This table comes from immunoSEQ multiplex PCR, and its TCRdb copy is limited to in-frame clones, with some not included. The table lists around 150,000 clones, almost 90% of them singletons. The material sequenced was peripheral blood. The receptor source for this set is a man aged 45-65 years with active or convalescent COVID-19. Each CDR3 is given with its conserved first and last residue. The D gene is left open where the match is weak. Size values are once, few and many counts, or a class for expanded clones, and some rows have none.

>TRBV27|TRBJ1-1|TRBD1|.
CASSSTGPNTEAFF
TGTGCCAGCAGTTCGACAGGGCCGAACACTGAAGCTTTCTTT
>TRBV7-2|TRBJ2-2|.|.
CASSPDSRPVGELFF
TGTGCCAGCAGCCCGGACTCGCGGCCGGTCGGGGAGCTGTTTTTT
>TRBV6-5|TRBJ2-2|TRBD1|.
CASRWGQTNTGELFF
TGTGCCAGCAGGTGGGGACAGACTAACACCGGGGAGCTGTTTTTT
>TRBV9|TRBJ2-3|.|few
CASSAGISPDTQYF
TGTGCCAGCAGCGCCGGGATTAGTCCAGATACGCAGTATTTT
>TRBV6-5|TRBJ1-6|.|.
CASSYRLGGGGSPLHF
TGTGCCAGCAGTTACCGATTGGGGGGAGGGGGTTCACCCCTCCACTTT
>TRBV7-2|TRBJ2-1|.|.
CASSLVASGRENEQFF
TGTGCCAGCAGCTTAGTCGCATCCGGGAGAGAGAATGAGCAGTTCTTC
>TRBV7-9|TRBJ2-3|TRBD2|.
CASSLESGRAWVAQYF
TGTGCCAGCAGCTTAGAGAGCGGGAGGGCCTGGGTGGCGCAGTATTTT
>TRBV5-8|TRBJ1-5|.|.
CASSLSPREPQHF
TGTGCCAGCAGCTTGTCACCCCGGGAACCCCAGCATTTT
>TRBV2|TRBJ1-3|.|.
CASREAGNTIYF
TGTGCCAGCAGGGAGGCTGGAAACACCATATATTTT
>TRBV6-6|TRBJ2-7|TRBD2|.
CASIATSGSRHEQYF
TGTGCCAGCATCGCGACTAGCGGGAGTCGCCACGAGCAGTACTTC
>TRBV10-3|TRBJ1-2|TRBD1|.
CAISESPTGYGYTF
TGTGCCATCAGTGAGTCGCCGACAGGGTATGGCTACACCTTC
>TRBV9|TRBJ2-2|.|.
CASREDDTGELFF
TGTGCCAGCAGGGAGGATGACACCGGGGAGCTGTTTTTT
>TRBV5-1|TRBJ2-7|.|.
CASSLAERVSSYEQYF
TGCGCCAGCAGCTTGGCTGAGAGGGTGTCATCCTACGAGCAGTACTTC
>TRBV5-1|TRBJ1-3|TRBD1|.
CASKRTPDRGRSGNTIYF
TGCGCCAGCAAACGAACCCCGGACAGGGGGCGATCTGGAAACACCATATATTTT
>TRBV7-2|TRBJ2-5|.|.
CASSPGGAQETQYF
TGTGCCAGCAGCCCAGGAGGGGCCCAAGAGACCCAGTACTTC